The clone carrying this T cell receptor (beta chain) was seen repeatedly, ten times or more. What it recognizes is unknown. This sample was taken from a study of T-cell reconstitution after alpha-beta-depleted transplantation in children. Regarding the study as a whole: Day-60 TCRbeta diversity that was high in some patients was derived from surviving recipient T cells and thymic progenitors. After transplant, at about two months, alpha-beta T cells were reportedly derived from several hundred expanded graft clones. Most T-cell counts and diversity one year after the transplant came from T cells that were newly produced.

CDR1 DFQATT and CDR2 SNEGSKA come from the germline V gene (reference sequence). CDR3 length: 15 residues. It was with unique molecular identifiers that the TCRbeta library was prepared. Each CDR3 protein gets one entry after TCRdb re-called the PCR reads with MiXCR. The sample includes 550,000 to 800,000 distinct CDR3 sequences, around 13% of them seen just once. The gene calls are TRBV20-1 and TRBJ2-5; 10 nucleotides match TRBD2. The clonotype originates from a girl aged 2-10 years with congenital amegakaryocytic thrombocytopenia, due to receive a stem cell transplant. Source: PBMCs, taken before TCRalphabeta/CD19-depleted stem cell transplant. The CDR3 region has the DNA TGCAGCACCGTTGGACCGGGACTAGCGATGGAGACCCAGTACTTC. Encoded protein: CSTVGPGLAMETQYF.